The 10 T cell receptor beta chains below all came from one sample that was sequenced in a study of cytotoxic CD8 clonotypes in ibrutinib-treated CLL. Some clones are missing from TCRdb's copy, which holds only in-frame ones; the method was immunoSEQ multiplex PCR. This table holds 150,000 or so clones, approximately 80% found once. The sample was PBMCs, taken after 36 months of ibrutinib treatment. These receptors were obtained from a human donor with chronic lymphocytic leukemia.

V is TRBV10-2 and J is TRBJ1-5, with 9 bases fitting TRBD1. J lost 7 bases, V lost 0 bases, and 10 bases had no gene match. The germline V gene encodes CDR1 WSHSY and CDR2 SAAADI. The CDR3 consists of 17 residues. This CDR3 is CASSESWGQGGGQPQHF. CDR3 nucleotides: TGCGCCAGCAGTGAGTCGTGGGGACAGGGCGGTGGCCAGCCCCAGCATTTT.

The chain couples TRBV5-1 to TRBJ2-2; D is uncertain. V gave up 2 bases and J gave up 3 bases, with 8 bases separating them. The CDR3 spans 14 residues. CDR1 is SGHRS and CDR2 is YFSETQ in the germline V gene. The CDR3 here is CASSFVTDTGELFF. The CDR3 DNA reads as TGCGCCAGCAGCTTCGTCACGGACACCGGGGAGCTGTTTTTT.

This clone has a handful of counts. The V gene is TRBV18, the J gene TRBJ1-3; the D is unclear. The CDR3 runs 19 residues. Trimming shortened V by 1 base and J by 0 bases, and 19 bases separated the two germline ends. Germline V CDR1 and CDR2: KGHSH, LQKENI. The CDR3 nucleotides read TGTGCCAGCTCACCACGGGTAGTAAGGTCAGCCCTCTCTGGAAACACCATATATTTT. Amino acid sequence: CASSPRVVRSALSGNTIYF.

The chain recombines TRBV7-9 with TRBJ2-3; no reliable D call. The CDR3 is made up of 15 amino acids. Germline CDR1 SEHNR, CDR2 FQNEAQ (reference sequence). V lost 2 bases, J lost 2 bases, and 11 bases lay in between. The CDR3 sequence is CASSLTPGLTDTQYF. For the CDR3, the DNA is TGTGCCAGCAGCTTAACGCCCGGTCTCACAGATACGCAGTATTTT.

This clone has just a few counts. The chain is built from TRBV2 and TRBJ1-5, with 9 bases lining up with TRBD1. V trimming: 10 bases; J trimming: 4 bases; junction bases outside the gene matches: 5. The CDR3 has 13 residues. Germline V CDR1 and CDR2: SNHLY, FYNNEI. Here the CDR3 DNA reads TGTGCCACTCGGGACAGGGCGAATCAGCCCCAGCATTTT. Translation: CATRDRANQPQHF.

The sample holds a few counts of this clone. The V gene is TRBV25-1, the J gene TRBJ2-5; D possibly corresponds to TRBD1 (5 bases). The germline V and J ends were trimmed by 5 bases and 5 bases, with 12 bases remaining between them. The CDR3 sequence is 13 residues long. Germline V gene lookup returns CDR1 MGHDK and CDR2 SYGVNS. The CDR3 region is CASSFGATETQYF. CDR3 sequence (DNA): TGTGCCAGCAGTTTTGGGGCGACGGAGACCCAGTACTTC.

The chain has TRBV7-9 and TRBJ1-2, with a weak D call TRBD1 (6 bases). Trimming took 4 bases from V and 1 from J, leaving 10 bases between them. This CDR3 region has 14 residues. The germline gives CDR1 SEHNR, CDR2 FQNEAQ (reference sequence). The DNA of the CDR3 is TGTGCCAGCAGCTCGACAGGATTTAACTATGGCTACACCTTC. It codes for CASSSTGFNYGYTF.

J is TRBJ2-7 and V is TRBV5-1; D possibly corresponds to TRBD1 (6 bases). Per the germline V gene, CDR1 is SGHRS and CDR2 is YFSETQ. Between the trimmed V and J ends, which lost 3 bases and 2 bases, there was a span of 18 bases. The CDR3 extends over 16 amino acids. The DNA of the CDR3 is TGCGCCAGCAGCTCCACGGGACACAATAGTCCCTACGAGCAGTACTTC. It codes for CASSSTGHNSPYEQYF.

V gene TRBV6-1 combines with J gene TRBJ2-7; no firm D call. From germline, CDR1 is MNHNS and CDR2 SASEGT. The CDR3 has 13 residues. The ends were cut back, 6 bases at V and 2 bases at J, with 11 bases in the middle. The CDR3 bases are TGTGCCAGCAGGTTGGTGACGACCTACGAGCAGTACTTC. Translation: CASRLVTTYEQYF.

This clone appeared once. CDR3 in DNA: TGTGCCAGCAGGTTAGACCTTCGGACAGGCGCTAACGAGCAGTACTTC. This translates into CASRLDLRTGANEQYF. This chain connects TRBV27 to TRBJ2-7; 7 bases match TRBD1. The CDR3 is 16 amino acids. With V trimmed by 6 bases and J by 5 bases, 16 bases remained unmatched. Germline lookup yields CDR1 MNHEY and CDR2 SMNVEV (reference sequence).